This entry lists 8 T cell receptor beta chains sequenced from one sample in a study of chemoradiotherapy in HPV16-positive cancers. This table comes from immunoSEQ multiplex PCR, and its TCRdb copy is limited to in-frame clones, with some not included. The table has 700 to 900 clones, around 90% seen once. Source: tumor tissue, taken from a patient who underwent chemoradiotherapy. These receptors originate from a human donor with HPV-associated anogenital cancer.

This chain connects TRBV29-1 to TRBJ2-7; D is ambiguous. V lost 4 bases, J lost 7 bases, and 17 bases lay in between. CDR3 length: 13 residues. Germline CDR1 SQVTM, CDR2 ANQGSEA. The CDR3 coding sequence is TGCAGCGTTGTCCTGGCAGGCGAGGTGGAGCAGTACTTC. This translates into CSVVLAGEVEQYF.

This chain joins TRBV6-5 and TRBJ1-5, with D perhaps TRBD1 (5 bases). The V and J ends lost 2 bases and 4 bases respectively, with 12 bases between them. CDR3 length equals 15 residues. CDR1 and CDR2 from the germline V gene are MNHEY and SVGAGI. The CDR3 loop is CASSYGGRENQPQHF. The DNA of the CDR3 is TGTGCCAGCAGTTACGGGGGTCGGGAGAATCAGCCCCAGCATTTT.

The CDR3 DNA sequence: TGTGCCTGCCCCGCCGGGGTCGAGACCCAGTACTTC. Amino acids: CACPAGVETQYF. This chain uses TRBV30 with TRBJ2-5; TRBD2 might be the D (5 bases). The germline V and J ends were trimmed by 6 bases and 5 bases, with 13 bases remaining between them. The germline CDR1 and CDR2 sequences are GTSNPN and SVGIG (reference sequence). The CDR3 totals 12 residues.

This chain connects TRBV7-2 to TRBJ2-3; D is perhaps TRBD2 (5 bases). Per germline, CDR1 SGHTA and CDR2 FQGNSA. The CDR3 sequence is 16 residues long. The V end was cut by 5 bases, the J end by 4 bases, with 19 bases between. CDR3 bases: TGTGCCAGCAGCCCACCCGGGCTCCTAGCTGCAGATACGCAGTATTTT. Translation gives CASSPPGLLAADTQYF.

The chain combines TRBV6-1 with TRBJ1-2; D call uncertain. Per germline, CDR1 MNHNS and CDR2 SASEGT. The CDR3 has 12 residues. V gave up 6 bases and J gave up 1 base, with 6 bases separating them. CDR3 amino acids: CASSAVNYGYTF. The CDR3 nucleotides read TGTGCCAGCAGCGCAGTTAACTATGGCTACACCTTC.

The gene calls are TRBV7-2 and TRBJ1-6; D ambiguous. This CDR3 spans 14 amino acids. The V and J ends lost 2 bases and 9 bases respectively, with 11 bases between them. Germline loops: CDR1 SGHTA, CDR2 FQGNSA. The DNA for the CDR3 is TGTGCCAGCAGCTTAACTTCAGCGGGTTCACCCCTCCACTTT. It codes for CASSLTSAGSPLHF.

The chain combines TRBV6-5 with TRBJ2-1; D tentatively reads TRBD1 or TRBD2 (5 bases each). Germline CDR1 MNHEY, CDR2 SVGAGI. The V end lost 3 bases, the J end lost 9 bases, and 6 bases lay between the germline ends. The CDR3 consists of 11 residues. CDR3 coding DNA: TGTGCCAGCAGTTATGGGGGTGAGCAGTTCTTC. Translating gives CASSYGGEQFF.

The chain uses TRBV1 and TRBJ1-1. TRBV1 has pseudogene status. The CDR3 length is 13 residues. The chain's CDR3 is CTSSQWGSAEAFF. For the CDR3, the DNA is TGCACCAGCAGCCAATGGGGTAGCGCTGAAGCTTTCTTT.